What follows are 16 T cell receptor beta chains derived from one specimen sequenced in a study of tumor-infiltrating lymphocytes in primary liver carcinoma. Both blood RNA, taken from unsorted whole blood, and germline DNA were extracted. Constant-region priming of around 530 ng total RNA yielded TCR beta cDNA. Slightly modified ARM-PCR served as the procedure for the TCR beta libraries. These libraries came from three rounds of nested multiplex PCR. The two initial PCR rounds, approximately 10 cycles each, used TRBV1-TRBV30 forward and C-beta reverse primers. A single record per CDR3 protein comes from TCRdb applying MiXCR to the multiplex PCR reads. The sample shows hundreds of thousands of distinct CDR3 sequences, 50% to 60% of them seen only once. Sequenced: peripheral blood. The origin of the receptors is a woman in her twenties or thirties with primary liver carcinoma and hepatitis B virus infection.

This clonotype showed up just a few times. The V and J genes are TRBV14 and TRBJ1-2, with 10 bases identical to TRBD1. The CDR3 is 15 amino acids. The germline V gene has CDR1 SGHDN and CDR2 FVKESK. With V trimmed by 4 bases and J by 4 bases, 6 bases remained unmatched. CDR3 sequence reads: CASSPRDRGIYGYTF. CDR3 nucleotides: TGTGCCAGCAGCCCTCGGGACAGGGGTATCTATGGCTACACCTTC. Supplemented by reference TRBV14 and TRBJ1-2, the full variable domain reads EAGVTQFPSHSVIEKGQTVTLRCDPISGHDNLYWYRRVMGKEIKFLLHFVKESKQDESGMPNNRFLAERTGGTYSTLKVQPAELEDSGVYFCASSPRDRGIYGYTFGSGTRLTVV.

Notes on this clonotype: The conserved final phenylalanine or tryptophan is absent from the CDR3, which likely points to a read error. The gene calls are TRBV12-3 or TRBV12-4 and TRBJ1-5, with D perhaps TRBD1 (6 bases). This CDR3 is built from 16 residues. The V end lost 0 bases, the J end lost 4 bases, and 13 bases lay between the germline ends. CDR3 sequence reads: CASSLAGRGENQPQHL. The CDR3 coding sequence is TGTGCCAGCAGTTTAGCGGGCAGGGGTGAGAATCAGCCCCAGCATTTA.

This clonotype was observed many times. This chain joins TRBV30 and TRBJ1-6; 7 bases are shared with TRBD1. CDR3 length equals 13 residues. CDR1 and CDR2 (germline): GTSNPN, SVGIG (reference sequence). V lost 5 bases, J lost 7 bases, and 5 bases stayed unmatched. The CDR3 reads CAWLRDRNSPLHF. The CDR3 DNA is TGTGCCTGGCTCCGGGACAGAAATTCACCCCTCCACTTT.

This clonotype appeared many times. J is TRBJ2-7 and V is TRBV11-2; perhaps TRBD1 as D (6 bases). There are 13 residues in the CDR3. Germline CDR1 is SGHAT and CDR2 is FQNNGV. Deletions cut 5 bases from V and 7 bases from J, with 15 bases between. This CDR3 reads CASSRDPRGEQYF. The CDR3 DNA sequence: TGTGCCAGCAGCCGGGACCCAAGGGGGGAGCAGTACTTC.

The genes are TRBV12-3 or TRBV12-4 and TRBJ2-1; tentative D call: TRBD2 (5 bases). The CDR3 has 14 amino acids. The ends were cut back, 5 bases at V and 7 bases at J, with 15 bases in the middle. DNA for the CDR3: TGTGCCAGCAGTGAAAGCTTTGAGGGTAATGAGCAGTTCTTC. Translating gives CASSESFEGNEQFF.

The chain recombines TRBV28 with TRBJ2-7, with TRBD2 identical over 10 bases. Trimming cost V 8 bases and J 6 bases; bases outside gene matches: 7. The length of the CDR3 is 13 residues. Looked up from germline, CDR1 is MDHEN and CDR2 is SYDVKM. The CDR3 loop is CASRVAGGLEQYF. CDR3 nucleotide sequence: TGTGCCAGCCGAGTAGCGGGGGGTCTCGAGCAGTACTTC.

About this clonotype: One junction end does not reproduce the germline sequence, and a read error may be involved. This chain uses TRBV11-2 with TRBJ2-1; D is undetermined. Per germline, CDR1 SGHAT and CDR2 FQNNGV. CDR3 length: 11 residues. CDR3 loop: CPSCLSNEQIF. CDR3 coding DNA: TGTCCCAGCTGCTTGAGTAATGAGCAGATCTTC.

The chain combines TRBV6-1 with TRBJ2-2, with D unclear. Deletions cut 10 bases from V and 2 bases from J, with 20 bases between. Germline assignment: CDR1 MNHNS and CDR2 SASEGT. The CDR3 is 16 residues long. The CDR3 DNA is TGTGCCAACACCCTCGAGGCAGGCTCCAACACCGGGGAGCTGTTTTTT. Translated: CANTLEAGSNTGELFF.

This clonotype was counted many times. V is TRBV4-3 and J is TRBJ1-6, with D perhaps TRBD1 (6 bases). Per the germline V gene, CDR1 is LGHNA and CDR2 is YSLEER. The CDR3 runs 16 residues. The germline V and J ends were trimmed by 0 bases and 9 bases, with 15 bases remaining between them. The CDR3 DNA sequence: TGCGCCAGCAGCCAAGATTCCCCCGGGGGGGCTTCACCCCTCCACTTT. Translated: CASSQDSPGGASPLHF.

The chain has TRBV7-8 and TRBJ2-1; possible D gene TRBD2, 6 bases. The CDR3 is 17 residues long. V was clipped by 6 bases and J by 4 bases, with 22 bases between them. Germline-derived CDR1 and CDR2 are SGHVS and FQNEAQ. Here the CDR3 reads CASRSRRGGLDYNEQFF. DNA of the CDR3: TGTGCCAGCAGATCGCGGCGGGGCGGGCTGGATTACAATGAGCAGTTCTTC. The full variable domain, rest sourced from reference TRBV7-8 and TRBJ2-1, is GAGVSQSPRYKVAKRGQDVALRCDPISGHVSLFWYQQALGQGPEFLTYFQNEAQLDKSGLPSDRFFAERPEGSVSTLKIQRTQQEDSAVYLCASRSRRGGLDYNEQFFGPGTRLTVL.

J is TRBJ2-7 and V is TRBV5-6, with D unresolved. CDR1 is SGHDT, CDR2 YYEEEE, per germline. Trimming left V 0 bases short and J 3 bases short, with 13 bases between. CDR3 size: 15 residues. The CDR3 is CASSLGSKVSYEQYF. In DNA, the CDR3 is TGTGCCAGCAGCTTGGGGTCTAAGGTAAGCTACGAGCAGTACTTC.

The chain recombines TRBV5-5 with TRBJ2-5, with D unresolved. This CDR3 has 15 residues. Germline CDR1 is SGHKS and CDR2 is YYEKEE (reference sequence). The V end lost 1 base, the J end lost 2 bases, and 12 bases lay between the germline ends. The CDR3 spells CASSLCGVGQETQYF. CDR3 nucleotides: TGTGCCAGCAGCTTGTGTGGGGTGGGACAAGAGACCCAGTACTTC.

As concerns this clonotype: A clone one base away is much larger, so this may be a read error. The J gene is TRBJ2-1, the V gene TRBV6-5; D remains unclear. Per the germline V gene, CDR1 is MNHEY and CDR2 is SVGAGI. This CDR3 comprises 18 residues. V was shortened by 2 bases and J by 2 bases, with 19 bases between the two germline ends. CDR3 in amino acids: CASSYRVGGWQTYNEQFF. The CDR3 nucleotides are TGTGCCAGCAGTTACCGGGTGGGTGGGTGGCAAACCTACAATGAGCAGTTCTTC.

This clonotype was recorded a few times. CDR3 sequence reads: CASSYKGWGDEQFF. CDR3 DNA: TGTGCCAGCAGCTACAAAGGGTGGGGCGATGAGCAGTTCTTC. V and J are TRBV6-5 and TRBJ2-1; D may be TRBD1 (5 bases). Germline-derived CDR1 and CDR2 are MNHEY and SVGAGI. V lost 6 bases and J lost 8, with 17 bases in between. The CDR3 spans 14 residues.

This clonotype appeared a single time. The chain recombines TRBV12-3 or TRBV12-4 with TRBJ2-2; 7 nucleotides agree with TRBD1. CDR3 size: 15 residues. The V gene end was trimmed by 4 bases and the J gene end by 3 bases; junction bases not matched to a gene: 5. The CDR3 loop reads CASSSGTADTGELFF. The CDR3 DNA is TGTGCCAGCAGTTCTGGGACAGCGGACACCGGGGAGCTGTTTTTT.

About this clonotype: A read error is possible here, since a much larger clone lies one base away. This sequence joins TRBV29-1 and TRBJ2-1, with D unclear. The germline V and J ends were trimmed by 5 bases and 0 bases, with 8 bases remaining between them. The CDR3 is 13 residues long. The germline gives CDR1 SQVTM, CDR2 ANQGSEA. In DNA, the CDR3 is TGCAGCGTTCTGAACGGCTCCTACAATGAGCAGTTCTTC. Translation: CSVLNGSYNEQFF.